The 24 T cell receptor beta chains below come from one sample, sequenced in a study of molecular identifiers for immune sequencing clone quantification. TCRdb independently ran MiXCR on the PCR reads; one entry per CDR3 protein. This sample has tens of thousands of distinct CDR3 sequences, with about 19% found just once. The material sequenced was naive CD8+ T cells from blood, with Jurkat cell RNA spiked in. Noted subset: FACS-sorted CD8+CD4-CCR7+CD45RA+ naive T cells. All receptors come from a human donor in good health. Some libraries in this study had Jurkat cell RNA spiked in.

This clonotype was found many times. This chain links TRBV7-9 with TRBJ2-7, with unresolved D. Trimming cost V 5 bases and J 6 bases, with 11 bases left between them. Germline V gives CDR1 SEHNR, CDR2 FQNEAQ (reference sequence). This CDR3 comprises 12 residues. In DNA form, the CDR3 reads TGTGCCAGCAGCGACAAACCTCGCGAGCAGTACTTC. As protein: CASSDKPREQYF. Combining the CDR3 with reference TRBV7-9 and TRBJ2-7 gives the whole variable domain DTGVSQNPRHKITKRGQNVTFRCDPISEHNRLYWYRQTLGQGPEFLTYFQNEAQLEKSRLLSDRFSAERPKGSFSTLEIQRTEQGDSAMYLCASSDKPREQYFGPGTRLTVT.

This clonotype was detected many times. This sequence joins TRBV21-1 and TRBJ1-5; TRBD1, as called in the table, went unchecked against the DNA. TRBV21-1 counts as a pseudogene. The CDR3 runs 16 residues. CDR3 nucleotides: TGTGCCAGCAGCAAAAATCGGGGACAGGGGAGTTGGTCCCAGCATTTT. Translated, it gives CASSKNRGQGSWSQHF.

This clonotype appeared a few times. The CDR3 sequence: CASSLGLANEQYF. The CDR3 nucleotides read TGTGCCAGCAGCTTAGGTCTAGCTAACGAGCAGTACTTC. The rearrangement joins TRBV7-9 to TRBJ2-7; the D gene is possibly TRBD2 (5 bases). CDR1 and CDR2 from the germline V gene are SEHNR and FQNEAQ (reference sequence). V was pared by 1 base and J by 5 bases, with 9 bases between. CDR3 length equals 13 residues.

This clonotype came up many times. Here the CDR3 reads CASSTGTAHGYTF. The CDR3 region has the DNA TGTGCCAGCAGTACTGGGACAGCTCATGGCTACACCTTC. The chain employs TRBV12-3 or TRBV12-4 and TRBJ1-2; 7 positions match TRBD1. The junction had 6 bases not matched to a gene; V was cut back by 5 bases and J by 6 bases. CDR3 length: 13 residues.

This clonotype was found a few times. V gene TRBV6-5 combines with J gene TRBJ2-2; D call uncertain. The CDR3 extends over 12 amino acids. V lost 8 bases to trimming and J lost 2 bases, with 6 bases between them. Germline V lookup: CDR1 MNHEY, CDR2 SVGAGI. DNA for the CDR3: TGTGCCAGCGGTCAAAACACCGGGGAGCTGTTTTTT. Translated, it gives CASGQNTGELFF.

In this sample, this clonotype turned up many times. The genes are TRBV5-6 and TRBJ2-7; TRBD2 might be the D (6 bases). CDR1 is SGHDT, CDR2 YYEEEE, per germline. The V gene lost 2 bases and the J gene lost 3 bases, with 15 bases spanning the gap. The CDR3 is 15 amino acids. CDR3 nucleotide sequence: TGTGCCAGCAGCTTCTTGCCCGGGAGTAGCTACGAGCAGTACTTC. Encoded protein: CASSFLPGSSYEQYF.

This clonotype showed up many times. The V and J genes are TRBV6-5 and TRBJ2-6; perhaps D is TRBD1 or TRBD2 (5 bases each). CDR1 is MNHEY and CDR2 is SVGAGI in the germline V gene. V was shortened by 5 bases and J by 4 bases, with 18 bases between the two germline ends. This CDR3 is 17 amino acids long. CDR3 DNA: TGTGCCAGCAGTGAACTAGAACTAGGGGAGGGGGCCAACGTCCTGACTTTC. Translation gives CASSELELGEGANVLTF.

As to this clonotype: A much larger clonotype is one base distant, so this may be a read error. V usage is TRBV20-1 and J usage is TRBJ2-2; D possibly corresponds to TRBD2 (5 bases). The CDR3 has 13 residues. Looked up from germline, CDR1 is DFQATT and CDR2 is SNEGSKA (reference sequence). DNA for the CDR3: TGCAGTGCTCGTCTGCTAGGCACCGGGGAGCTGTGTTTT. Translating gives CSARLLGTGELCF.

In its sample, this clonotype was seen many times. The rearrangement uses TRBV28 and TRBJ2-4, with 8 positions matching TRBD2. The CDR3 contains 22 residues. With V trimmed by 3 bases and J by 1 base, 23 bases remained unmatched. The germline V gene encodes CDR1 MDHEN and CDR2 SYDVKM. CDR3 sequence: CASSFYDPEIPGLEVAKNIQYF. Written as DNA, the CDR3 is TGTGCCAGCAGTTTTTACGACCCGGAAATTCCGGGACTAGAAGTTGCCAAAAACATTCAGTACTTC. The whole variable domain, remainder taken from reference TRBV28 and TRBJ2-4, is DVKVTQSSRYLVKRTGEKVFLECVQDMDHENMFWYRQDPGLGLRLIYFSYDVKMKEKGDIPEGYSVSREKKERFSLILESASTNQTSMYLCASSFYDPEIPGLEVAKNIQYFGAGTRLSVL.

Of note for this clonotype: This may stem from a read error, because a much larger clone lies one nucleotide away. The chain has TRBV7-7 and TRBJ2-5, with D unclear. Germline-derived CDR1 and CDR2 are SSHAT and FNYEAQ (reference sequence). This CDR3 is built from 15 residues. CDR3 amino acids: CASSPEIRYPGTQYF. CDR3 sequence (DNA): TGTGCTAGCAGCCCAGAAATCAGGTATCCGGGGACCCAGTACTTC.

In this sample, this clonotype turned up many times. The rearrangement uses TRBV21-1 and TRBJ2-5; the table assigns TRBD1, which was not confirmed against the DNA. TRBV21-1 is designated a pseudogene. This CDR3 contains 15 residues. The CDR3 DNA follows: TGTGCCAGCAGCAAATCCTGGACAAACCAAGAGACCCAGTACTTC. It is translated as CASSKSWTNQETQYF.

The chain has TRBV29-1 and TRBJ2-7, with D perhaps TRBD2 (5 bases). Trimming took off 5 bases at V and 0 bases at J, with 11 bases between the two ends. The CDR3 runs 13 residues. Germline V gives CDR1 SQVTM, CDR2 ANQGSEA. CDR3 in DNA: TGCAGCGTTTTAGCGCGGGCCTCCTACGAGCAGTACTTC. As protein: CSVLARASYEQYF.

This clonotype came up many times. This sequence joins TRBV27 and TRBJ2-3; no clear D gene. Looked up from germline, CDR1 is MNHEY and CDR2 is SMNVEV (reference sequence). The CDR3 has 12 residues. V lost 6 bases, J lost 5 bases, and 9 bases lay in between. The CDR3 DNA is TGTGCCAGCAGCCTATTCGGAGATACGCAGTATTTT. Translated, it gives CASSLFGDTQYF.

With respect to this clonotype: The conserved closing phenylalanine or tryptophan is absent in this CDR3, likely reflecting a read error. The chain carries TRBV6-5 and TRBJ2-3; the D is unclear. Germline CDR1 and CDR2: MNHEY and SVGAGI. The CDR3 contains 16 residues. CDR3 nucleotide sequence: TGTGCCAGCAGTTACTCGAGGCTACTAAGCACAGACACGCAGTATTGT. Its translation is CASSYSRLLSTDTQYC.

Comment on this clonotype: This clone may be a read error of a much larger clone one base away. The chain combines TRBV4-1 with TRBJ2-1, with 7 bases identical to TRBD2. CDR3 length: 13 amino acids. Germline CDR1 is MGHRA and CDR2 is YSYEKL. The CDR3 protein is CARSQASGNEQFF. CDR3 nucleotide sequence: TGCGCCCGCAGCCAAGCTAGCGGCAATGAGCAGTTCTTC.

Comments on this clonotype: A much larger clone lies a single base off, so this may be a read error. DNA for the CDR3: TGTGCCAGTAGTCTTCAGAGGGCAAATTGGGAGCAGTACTTC. Its translation is CASSLQRANWEQYF. The chain has TRBV19 and TRBJ2-7, with D perhaps TRBD2 (5 bases). The V and J ends lost 5 bases and 7 bases respectively, with 18 bases between them. The germline gives CDR1 LNHDA, CDR2 SQIVND (reference sequence). The CDR3 has 14 amino acids.

This clonotype was observed many times. The chain has TRBV11-2 and TRBJ2-5; weak D call: TRBD2 (5 bases). Germline V CDR1 and CDR2: SGHAT, FQNNGV. Trimming pared 0 bases from V and 7 bases from J, leaving 15 bases between. This CDR3 is 15 amino acids long. CDR3 in DNA: TGTGCCAGCAGCTTAGAGGCCGGCTCCGGGATGACCCAGTACTTC. It translates to CASSLEAGSGMTQYF.

This clonotype turned up a few times. J is TRBJ2-7 and V is TRBV11-3; 7 nucleotides line up with TRBD2. V shed 5 bases, J shed 4 bases, and the junction held 2 bases outside the gene matches. This CDR3 contains 12 residues. Germline loops: CDR1 SGHNT, CDR2 YENEEA. This CDR3 is CASSMGGYEQYF. CDR3 in DNA: TGTGCCAGCAGCATGGGGGGGTACGAGCAGTACTTC.

This clonotype was observed many times. The rearrangement uses TRBV7-2 and TRBJ2-4; D might be TRBD2 (6 bases). V was shortened by 5 bases and J by 5 bases, with 16 bases between the two germline ends. The CDR3 extends over 15 amino acids. Looked up from germline, CDR1 is SGHTA and CDR2 is FQGNSA. CDR3 sequence (DNA): TGTGCCAGCAGCAAAATGTGGGGGGAGGAAAACATTCAGTACTTC. Amino acids: CASSKMWGEENIQYF.

This clonotype was recorded many times. The chain joins TRBV4-1 to TRBJ1-2; 7 bases match TRBD1. The germline V gene has CDR1 MGHRA and CDR2 YSYEKL. V shed 6 bases and J 0 bases; nucleotides not matched to a gene: 7. The CDR3 extends over 15 amino acids. CDR3 DNA: TGCGCCAGCAGGATCCCGGGACAGTCTAACTATGGCTACACCTTC. This encodes CASRIPGQSNYGYTF.

The chain joins TRBV2 to TRBJ2-3; 11 nucleotides align to TRBD2. This CDR3 is 16 amino acids long. V trimming: 5 bases; J trimming: 4 bases; junction bases outside the gene matches: 8. Per germline, CDR1 SNHLY and CDR2 FYNNEI. The CDR3 loop is CASSNVAGGPPDTQYF. DNA of the CDR3: TGTGCCAGCAGTAACGTAGCGGGAGGGCCCCCAGATACGCAGTATTTT.

This clonotype has ten or more counts. The V and J genes are TRBV6-6 and TRBJ1-1; D gene uncertain. The germline V gene has CDR1 MNHNY and CDR2 SVGAGI (reference sequence). Trimming took off 0 bases at V and 3 bases at J, with 14 bases between the two ends. The CDR3 length is 16 residues. The DNA for the CDR3 is TGTGCCAGCAGTTACTCGAAGTCCCGGGCGGACACTGAAGCTTTCTTT. Its translation: CASSYSKSRADTEAFF.

This clonotype occurred a few times. The junction and the germline gene differ at one end; a read error may be behind it. The chain employs TRBV6-1 and TRBJ2-7; D remains unclear. Germline CDR1 MNHNS, CDR2 SASEGT. The CDR3 sequence is 13 residues long. The CDR3 DNA reads TGTGCCAGCAGCCTTAGACTTTCTTACGAGCCGTACTTC. This encodes CASSLRLSYEPYF.

The table lists this clonotype with many counts. The chain has TRBV5-4 and TRBJ2-2, with a possible D match to TRBD2 (6 bases). The V gene's germline CDR1 is SGHNT and CDR2 YYREEE (reference sequence). This CDR3 comprises 15 residues. Trimming cost V 5 bases and J 0 bases, with 11 bases left between them. CDR3 loop: CASSGGIANTGELFF. The CDR3 DNA reads as TGTGCCAGCAGTGGAGGGATCGCGAACACCGGGGAGCTGTTTTTT.